This T cell receptor (beta chain) was recovered during a study of memory CD4+ T cells and cytomegalovirus serostatus (dated by TCRdb to between 2018 and 2021). As for the study more broadly: The cohort comprised around 35 healthy Belgian adults, 9 CMV seropositive and roughly 24 CMV seronegative. To replicate a published TCR-based CMV serostatus classifier, the study sequenced CD4+ memory TCRbeta repertoires from a Belgian cohort whose cytomegalovirus serostatus was known. Here is what the overall study found, with its caveats: The original-framework classifier achieved a median bootstrapped AUC of roughly 0.95 with a 95% CI of 0.76-1.00 on the Belgian cohort. Only CD4+CD45RO+ memory cells were sequenced, in contrast to the original study, which included naive and memory CD4+ and CD8+ populations. Of under 200 previously reported CMV-associated TCRbeta sequences, approximately 70 appeared in the CD4+ memory repertoires, each in one to five individuals. CMV serostatus prediction reached a median bootstrapped AUC of roughly 0.96 with the original framework and 0.91 with a US-trained random forest. The results were interpreted as suggesting that the CMV-associated TCR signature is mostly present in the CD4+ memory repertoire.

The junction shows trimming of 0 bases on V and 0 bases on J, plus 14 bases between the germline ends. The germline V gene (reference sequence) sets CDR1 to GTSNPN and CDR2 to SVGIG. The CDR3 holds 16 amino acids from the cysteine to the phenylalanine. CDR3 DNA only is kept here, 48 bases in frame from base 1. This clone was detected a few times. This receptor's antigen is unknown. Base qualities are not provided; no much larger clone lies one nucleotide away. The Quick-DNA Microprep Kit was used to extract genomic DNA from the sorted cells. Amplification of TCRbeta DNA was done with the immunoSEQ hsTCRbeta kit, following the protocol from the manufacturer. An Illumina MiSeq instrument was used to sequence the TCRbeta libraries. Processing in the source paper ran as follows. Following removal of out-of-frame sequences, 2 million to 2.5 million distinct TCRbeta sequences were retained, with an average of around 70,000 per individual. Each individual was scored according to the count of about 150 previously reported CMV-associated TCRbeta sequences and the total productive distinct TCRbeta count. A beta-binomial model was reimplemented in Python, and random forests from scikit-learn, run with default parameters, were trained on data from the US cohort. Classifier performance on the Belgian cohort was summarized as median AUC with percentile confidence intervals calculated over 10,000 bootstrap iterations. Entries here come from immuneACCESS through TCRdb and include only in-frame sequences with V and J called. Some clones fail to appear in such tables; in the studies checked, an unresolved V gene covers under half of the shortfall, and the cause of the remainder is unknown. Clonal size and the V and J genes are those of that table, whereas D and trimming came from the DNA. This sample has over 25,000 clones in its table, and about 70% of those were observed once. Around 1% of the sample rests with the top ten.

A FACSAria II was used to sort memory CD4+ T cells, defined as single viable CD3+CD4+CD8-CD45RO+ cells. CMV serostatus was determined with a Roche Elecsys assay detecting serum IgG against CMV pp150, pp28, p38 and p52. Once the samples were thawed, total CD4+ T cells were enriched through positive selection using CD4 magnetic microbeads. Samples originated from another study that specifically interrogated the CD4+ T cell memory repertoire. Peripheral blood mononuclear cells were isolated and cryopreserved according to standard operating procedures, and serum was stored at -80 degrees C. Staining used CD3-PerCP (BW264/56), CD4-APC (RPA-T4), CD45RO-PE (UCHT1) and CD8-Pacific Orange (3B5) antibodies, with Sytox blue excluding non-viable cells.

This receptor chain uses TRBV30 and TRBJ1-1; a weak D assignment points to TRBD1 (6 bases agree). The TCR sequence derives from an adult in good health and CMV-seronegative. The sequenced material came from memory CD4+ T cells from blood. The DNA sequence is given as TGTGCCTGGAGTGTACTAGGGGGGGTGGTGAACACTGAAGCTTTCTTT. It specifies CAWSVLGGVVNTEAFF.